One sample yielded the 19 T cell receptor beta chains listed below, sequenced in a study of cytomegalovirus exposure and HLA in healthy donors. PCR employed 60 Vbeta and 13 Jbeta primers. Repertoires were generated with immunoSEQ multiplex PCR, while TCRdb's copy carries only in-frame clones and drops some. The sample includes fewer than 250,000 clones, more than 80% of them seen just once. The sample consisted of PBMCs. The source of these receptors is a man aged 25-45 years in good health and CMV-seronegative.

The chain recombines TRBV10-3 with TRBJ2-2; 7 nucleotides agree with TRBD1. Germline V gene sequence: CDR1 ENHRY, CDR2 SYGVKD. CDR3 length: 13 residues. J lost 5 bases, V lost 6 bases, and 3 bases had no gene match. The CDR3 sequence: CAIRTGETGELFF. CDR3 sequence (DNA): TGTGCCATCAGAACAGGGGAAACCGGGGAGCTGTTTTTT.

CDR3 bases: TGTGCCAGCAGTTACTCGACTGGGGTAGGGGATGGCTACACCTTC. Protein: CASSYSTGVGDGYTF. The rearrangement uses TRBV6-6 and TRBJ1-2; TRBD1 is a possible D gene (5 bases). V was trimmed by 0 bases and J by 6 bases, leaving 14 bases between them. This CDR3 has 15 amino acids. CDR1 MNHNY and CDR2 SVGAGI come from the germline V gene (reference sequence).

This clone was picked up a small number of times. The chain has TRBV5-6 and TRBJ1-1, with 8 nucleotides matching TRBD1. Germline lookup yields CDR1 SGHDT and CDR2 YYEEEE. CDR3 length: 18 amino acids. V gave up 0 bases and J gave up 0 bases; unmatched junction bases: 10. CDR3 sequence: CASSLETGATTMNTEAFF. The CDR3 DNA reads TGTGCCAGCAGCTTGGAGACAGGGGCCACCACCATGAACACTGAAGCTTTCTTT.

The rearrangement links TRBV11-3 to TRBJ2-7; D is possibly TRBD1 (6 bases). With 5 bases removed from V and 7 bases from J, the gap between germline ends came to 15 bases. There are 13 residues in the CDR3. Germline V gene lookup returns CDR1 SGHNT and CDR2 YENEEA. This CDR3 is CASSLGARGEQYF. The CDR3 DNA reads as TGTGCCAGCAGCCTGGGGGCGCGCGGTGAGCAGTACTTC.

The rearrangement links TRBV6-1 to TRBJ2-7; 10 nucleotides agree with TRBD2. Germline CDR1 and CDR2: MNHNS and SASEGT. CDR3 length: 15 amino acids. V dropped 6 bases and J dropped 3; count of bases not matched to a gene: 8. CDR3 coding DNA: TGTGCCAGCAGCGATAGCGGGGGGCGCGTCTACGAGCAGTACTTC. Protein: CASSDSGGRVYEQYF.

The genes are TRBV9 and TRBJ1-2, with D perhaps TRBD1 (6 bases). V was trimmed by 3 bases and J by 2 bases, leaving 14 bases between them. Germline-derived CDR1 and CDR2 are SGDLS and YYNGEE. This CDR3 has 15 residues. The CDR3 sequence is CASSAPGTLNYGYTF. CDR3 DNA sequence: TGTGCCAGCAGCGCCCCCGGGACACTGAACTATGGCTACACCTTC.

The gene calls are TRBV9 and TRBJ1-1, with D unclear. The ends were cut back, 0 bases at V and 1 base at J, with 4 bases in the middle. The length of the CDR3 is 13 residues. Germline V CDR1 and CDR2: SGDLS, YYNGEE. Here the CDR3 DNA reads TGTGCCAGCAGCGTAGTACAGAACACTGAAGCTTTCTTT. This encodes CASSVVQNTEAFF.

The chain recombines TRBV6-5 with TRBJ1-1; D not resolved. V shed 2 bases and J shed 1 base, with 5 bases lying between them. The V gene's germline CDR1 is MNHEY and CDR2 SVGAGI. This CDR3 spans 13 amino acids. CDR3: CASSYQWNTEAFF. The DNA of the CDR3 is TGTGCCAGCAGTTACCAATGGAACACTGAAGCTTTCTTT.

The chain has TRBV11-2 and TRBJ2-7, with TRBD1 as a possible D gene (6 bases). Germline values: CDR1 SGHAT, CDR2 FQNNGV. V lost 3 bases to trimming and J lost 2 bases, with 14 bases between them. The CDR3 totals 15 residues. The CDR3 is CASSLFQGIAYEQYF. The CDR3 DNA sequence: TGTGCCAGCAGCTTGTTCCAGGGGATAGCCTACGAGCAGTACTTC.

The CDR3 sequence: CATRPESSYEQYF. The CDR3 bases are TGTGCCACGCGACCGGAGAGCTCCTACGAGCAGTACTTC. J is TRBJ2-7 and V is TRBV15; D is unclear. Trimming shortened V by 9 bases and J by 0 bases, and 12 bases separated the two germline ends. The CDR3 loop spans 13 amino acids. CDR1 is LNHNV, CDR2 YYDKDF, per germline (reference sequence).

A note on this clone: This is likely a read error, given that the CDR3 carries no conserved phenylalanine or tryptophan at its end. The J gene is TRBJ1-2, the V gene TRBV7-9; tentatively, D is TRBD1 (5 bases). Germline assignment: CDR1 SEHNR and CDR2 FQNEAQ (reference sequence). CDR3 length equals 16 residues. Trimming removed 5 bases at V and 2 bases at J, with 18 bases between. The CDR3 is CASSPSEAGPNYGYTL. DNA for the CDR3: TGTGCCAGCAGCCCTAGCGAGGCGGGGCCAAACTATGGCTACACCCTC.

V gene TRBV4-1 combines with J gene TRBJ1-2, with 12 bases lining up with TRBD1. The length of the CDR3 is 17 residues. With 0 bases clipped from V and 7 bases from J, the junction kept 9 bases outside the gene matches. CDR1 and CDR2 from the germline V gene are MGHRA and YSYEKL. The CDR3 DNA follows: TGCGCCAGCAGCCAAGATGCCGGGACAGGGGGCGTAAGTGGCTACACCTTC. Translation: CASSQDAGTGGVSGYTF.

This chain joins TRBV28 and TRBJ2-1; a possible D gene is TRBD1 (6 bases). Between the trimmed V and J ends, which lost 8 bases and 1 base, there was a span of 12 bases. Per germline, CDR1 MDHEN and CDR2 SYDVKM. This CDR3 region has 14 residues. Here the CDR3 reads CASQEGVSYNEQFF. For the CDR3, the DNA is TGTGCCAGCCAAGAGGGGGTGTCCTACAATGAGCAGTTCTTC.

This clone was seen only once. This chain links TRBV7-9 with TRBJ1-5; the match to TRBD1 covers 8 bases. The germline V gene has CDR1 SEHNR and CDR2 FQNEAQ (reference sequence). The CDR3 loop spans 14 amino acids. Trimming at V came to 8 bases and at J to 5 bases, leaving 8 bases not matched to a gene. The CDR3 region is CASSSGQGDQPQHF. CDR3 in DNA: TGTGCCAGCTCCTCCGGACAGGGAGATCAGCCCCAGCATTTT.

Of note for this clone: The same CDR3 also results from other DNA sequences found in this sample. CDR3: CASSWGGGGTEAFF. CDR3 sequence (DNA): TGCGCCAGCAGCTGGGGTGGCGGGGGTACTGAAGCTTTCTTT. The V gene is TRBV5-1, the J gene TRBJ1-1; TRBD1 might be the D (5 bases). This CDR3 comprises 14 residues. CDR1 is SGHRS and CDR2 is YFSETQ in the germline V gene. V lost 3 bases and J 5 bases, leaving 14 bases between the germline ends.

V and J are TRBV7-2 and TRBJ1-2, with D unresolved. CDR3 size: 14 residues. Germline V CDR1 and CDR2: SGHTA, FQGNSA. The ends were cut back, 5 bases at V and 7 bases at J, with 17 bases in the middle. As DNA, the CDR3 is TGTGCCAGCAGCCCACGCCGCCAGAGCGGTGGCTACACCTTC. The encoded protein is CASSPRRQSGGYTF.

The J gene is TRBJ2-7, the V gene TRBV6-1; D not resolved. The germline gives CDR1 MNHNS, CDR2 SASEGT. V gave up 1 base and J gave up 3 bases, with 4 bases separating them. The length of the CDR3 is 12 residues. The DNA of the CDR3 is TGTGCCAGCAGTGAAGGACTCTACGAGCAGTACTTC. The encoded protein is CASSEGLYEQYF.

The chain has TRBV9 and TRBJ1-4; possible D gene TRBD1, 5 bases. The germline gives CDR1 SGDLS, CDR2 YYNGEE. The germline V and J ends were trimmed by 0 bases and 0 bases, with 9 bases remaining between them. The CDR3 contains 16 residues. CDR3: CASSVETVSTNEKLFF. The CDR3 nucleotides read TGTGCCAGCAGCGTAGAGACAGTTTCAACTAATGAAAAACTGTTTTTT.

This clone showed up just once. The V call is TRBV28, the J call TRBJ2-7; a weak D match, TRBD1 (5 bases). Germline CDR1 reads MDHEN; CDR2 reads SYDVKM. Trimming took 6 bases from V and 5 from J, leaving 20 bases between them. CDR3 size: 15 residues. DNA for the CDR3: TGTGCCAGCAGCCGCCGACAGCCCCTCGAGGACGAGCAGTACTTC. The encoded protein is CASSRRQPLEDEQYF.